This TCR beta chain was sequenced in a study of regulatory and conventional T cells in RAG deficiency. General study findings and limits: Patient subsets had shorter CDR3s; Omenn Treg-Tconv overlap exceeded 80%.

Here immunoSEQ multiplex PCR was the method, and the copy in TCRdb shows in-frame clones only, minus some. This table has under 25,000 clones, almost 96% appearing once. Conventional CD4+ T cells were sorted from blood as CD25-low CD127-high cells. With regard to this clone: The antigen remains undetermined.

V shed 6 bases and J shed 3 bases, with 15 bases lying between them. The CDR3 consists of 16 residues. Germline V lookup: CDR1 SNHLY, CDR2 FYNNEI. This same sample was also taken into another study, of regulatory T cells. That study reports: The primer mix had 52 TRBV and 13 TRBJ primers. Skewed V and J usage and few unique V-J pairs marked patient repertoires, most in Tregs.

Sequencing was performed on CD25- CD4+ T cells sorted from blood. The clonotype originates from a human donor in good health. The chain links TRBV2 to TRBJ2-6; D might be TRBD1 (6 bases). CDR3 amino acids: CASRENRAGGANVLTF. CDR3 nucleotide sequence: TGTGCCAGCAGGGAAAACAGGGCTGGTGGGGCCAACGTCCTGACTTTC. Supplemented by reference TRBV2 and TRBJ2-6, the full variable domain reads EPEVTQTPSHQVTQMGQEVILRCVPISNHLYFYWYRQILGQKVEFLVSFYNNEISEKSEIFDDQFSVERPDGSNFTLKIRSTKLEDSAMYFCASRENRAGGANVLTFGAGSRLTVL.